This is a list of T cell receptor beta chains from one sample in a study of immune characterization of retroperitoneal liposarcoma. TCRdb re-analysed the PCR reads in MiXCR, keeping a single row per CDR3 protein. The data show about 10,000 distinct CDR3 sequences, 25% to 35% seen once. The sequenced material came from tumor tissue. The source of these receptors is a female donor with retroperitoneal liposarcoma. The CDR3 runs from the conserved cysteine through the conserved F or W. A D gene is named only where the DNA matches it firmly. Clone size is shown for a subset of rows, as once, few, many or a class of expanded clone.

J gene | V gene | clone size | D gene | CDR3 protein | CDR3 DNA
TRBJ1-4 | TRBV7-8 | few | . | CASSPYVQGSGEKLFF | TGTGCCAGCAGCCCGTACGTCCAGGGCTCGGGTGAAAAACTGTTTTTT
TRBJ2-5 | TRBV12-3/TRBV12-4 | many | . | CASSFWCSEETQYF | TGTGCCAGCAGTTTTTGGTGTAGTGAAGAGACCCAGTACTTC
TRBJ1-5 | TRBV6-1 | few | . | CASSGGPQPQHF | TGTGCCAGCAGCGGTGGTCCTCAGCCCCAGCATTTT
TRBJ1-4 | TRBV6-1 | many | TRBD1 | CASDETGRNEKLFF | TGTGCCAGCGATGAGACAGGGCGGAATGAAAAACTGTTTTTT
TRBJ2-7 | TRBV6-6 | . | . | CASSYSILGRQGILIGSYEQYF | TGTGCCAGCAGTTACTCGATATTGGGGAGGCAGGGGATTCTGATTGGGAGCTACGAGCAGTACTTC
TRBJ2-7 | TRBV6-6 | . | . | CASSYRRDSVAEQYF | TGTGCCAGCAGTTACCGGCGGGACAGCGTGGCCGAGCAGTACTTC
TRBJ2-1 | TRBV7-6 | . | TRBD2 | CASSPSGSGNEQFF | TGTGCCAGCAGTCCTAGCGGGAGTGGCAATGAGCAGTTCTTC
TRBJ2-7 | TRBV7-3 | many | TRBD2 | CASSSDGTSDNEQYF | TGTGCCAGCAGTTCGGACGGGACTAGCGACAATGAGCAGTACTTC
TRBJ2-1 | TRBV6-6 | few | TRBD2 | CASSYDSGSINEQFF | TGTGCCAGCAGTTACGATAGCGGGAGTATAAATGAGCAGTTCTTC
TRBJ2-1 | TRBV7-2 | many | . | CASSLSASWTNSYEQFF | TGTGCCAGCAGCTTATCGGCCTCATGGACAAACTCCTACGAGCAGTTCTTC
TRBJ2-4 | TRBV6-1 | few | TRBD2 | CASSERTSGSWEQYF | TGTGCCAGCAGTGAAAGGACTAGCGGGAGCTGGGAGCAGTACTTC
TRBJ2-1 | TRBV6-5 | . | . | CASSRTMGGHYNEQFF | TGTGCCAGCAGTAGGACCATGGGGGGGCACTACAATGAGCAGTTCTTC
TRBJ2-3 | TRBV7-2 | . | TRBD1 | CASSSTGTTQYF | TGTGCCAGCAGCTCGACAGGGACTACGCAGTATTTT
TRBJ2-1 | TRBV6-1 | . | . | CASSETFVLDEQFF | TGTGCCAGCAGTGAAACATTCGTACTAGATGAGCAGTTCTTC
TRBJ1-1 | TRBV12-3/TRBV12-4 | . | . | CASSFWGEGTEAFF | TGTGCCAGCAGTTTCTGGGGGGAGGGCACTGAAGCTTTCTTT
TRBJ2-5 | TRBV7-3 | medium-sized | . | CASSDTGTLYNEQYF | TGTGCCAGCAGCGATACCGGGACCCTATACAATGAGCAGTACTTC
TRBJ1-5 | TRBV12-3/TRBV12-4 | few | TRBD1 | CASSLTGSGQPQHF | TGTGCCAGCAGTCTGACAGGGTCGGGTCAGCCCCAGCATTTT
TRBJ2-1 | TRBV27 | . | TRBD1 | CASSLRRDRGYEQFF | TGTGCCAGCAGTCTAAGACGGGACAGGGGCTACGAGCAGTTCTTC
TRBJ2-3 | TRBV7-2 | medium-sized | . | CASSLAPQDTQYF | TGTGCCAGCAGCTTAGCTCCACAGGATACGCAGTATTTT
TRBJ2-3 | TRBV6-1 | many | . | CASSPRVLAVDTQYF | TGTGCCAGCAGCCCGAGGGTGTTAGCGGTAGATACGCAGTATTTT
TRBJ1-1 | TRBV7-2 | . | . | CASSSQPGQNTEAFF | TGTGCCAGCAGCTCCCAGCCGGGACAGAACACTGAAGCTTTCTTT
TRBJ2-5 | TRBV7-8 | . | TRBD2 | CASSLESPAGGQTQYF | TGTGCCAGCAGCTTAGAGTCTCCAGCGGGAGGACAGACCCAGTACTTC
TRBJ2-7 | TRBV4-1 | . | . | CASSLAKEAGNEQYF | TGCGCCAGCAGCTTAGCAAAGGAGGCTGGCAACGAGCAGTACTTC
TRBJ1-2 | TRBV6-1 | few | . | CASSWGGGYTF | TGTGCCAGCAGTTGGGGGGGTGGCTACACCTTC
TRBJ2-1 | TRBV7-2 | large | . | CASSHAAAVQETQFF | TGTGCCAGCAGCCATGCCGCGGCAGTCCAAGAGACCCAGTTCTTC
TRBJ2-1 | TRBV7-3 | . | . | CASSRGGNNEQFF | TGTGCCAGCAGCCGTGGGGGGAACAATGAGCAGTTCTTC
TRBJ2-7 | TRBV6-1 | . | TRBD1 | CASSVPGQTYEQYF | TGTGCCAGCAGTGTCCCGGGACAGACCTACGAGCAGTACTTC
TRBJ2-7 | TRBV12-3/TRBV12-4 | medium-sized | . | CASSLANPGEQYF | TGTGCCAGCAGTTTAGCCAATCCAGGCGAGCAGTACTTC
TRBJ1-1 | TRBV12-3/TRBV12-4 | few | . | CASSFPTGNTEAFF | TGTGCCAGCAGTTTCCCGACAGGGAACACTGAAGCTTTCTTT
TRBJ2-3 | TRBV6-1 | few | TRBD2 | CASSRLAGGTDTQYF | TGTGCCAGCAGCCGACTAGCGGGGGGTACAGATACGCAGTATTTT
TRBJ2-5 | TRBV6-1 | . | . | CASSHRGEPGDEQYF | TGTGCCAGCAGTCATCGGGGCGAGCCAGGCGATGAGCAGTACTTC
TRBJ2-1 | TRBV6-1 | few | . | CASTSRRTTRDNEQFF | TGTGCCAGCACTTCACGACGGACTACAAGGGACAATGAGCAGTTCTTC
TRBJ2-1 | TRBV10-2 | few | TRBD1 | CASTTGLGTSYEQFF | TGCGCCAGCACGACAGGGCTCGGAACATCCTACGAGCAGTTCTTC
TRBJ2-7 | TRBV4-1 | . | . | CASSQDSPYEQYF | TGCGCCAGCAGCCAAGACTCCCCCTACGAGCAGTACTTC
TRBJ1-4 | TRBV6-2/TRBV6-3 | few | . | CASSHRGPGKLFF | TGTGCCAGCAGTCACCGGGGCCCAGGAAAACTGTTTTTT
TRBJ2-6 | TRBV6-1 | medium-sized | . | CATPYASGANVLTF | TGTGCCACCCCCTATGCCTCTGGGGCCAACGTCCTGACTTTC
TRBJ1-2 | TRBV27 | . | . | CASSLNGGLKGYTF | TGTGCCAGCAGTTTAAATGGGGGGCTGAAGGGCTACACCTTC
TRBJ2-1 | TRBV6-1 | . | TRBD2 | CASGSLGGNEQFF | TGTGCCAGCGGGTCCCTGGGGGGGAATGAGCAGTTCTTC
TRBJ2-1 | TRBV11-1 | few | . | CASRPSSSYEQFF | TGTGCCAGCCGGCCGTCAAGCTCCTACGAGCAGTTCTTC
TRBJ2-7 | TRBV27 | . | TRBD1 | CASREDRASYEQYF | TGTGCCAGCAGAGAGGACAGGGCCTCCTACGAGCAGTACTTC
TRBJ2-1 | TRBV6-1 | . | . | CASSQGIETQFF | TGTGCCAGCAGCCAGGGTATCGAGACCCAGTTCTTC
TRBJ2-6 | TRBV6-1 | many | . | CASSKGHSGANVLTF | TGTGCCAGCAGTAAGGGACACTCTGGGGCCAACGTCCTGACTTTC
TRBJ2-7 | TRBV7-9 | few | . | CASSLIPSTYNEQYF | TGTGCCAGCAGCTTAATTCCCAGCACCTACAATGAGCAGTACTTC
TRBJ2-7 | TRBV6-1 | . | TRBD2 | CASSKRGGTYEQYF | TGTGCCAGCAGCAAGCGGGGGGGGACCTACGAGCAGTACTTC
TRBJ2-1 | TRBV4-1 | . | . | CASSQGGGGSHNEQFF | TGCGCCAGCAGCCAAGGTGGGGGCGGGAGCCACAATGAGCAGTTCTTC
TRBJ2-5 | TRBV6-1 | large | . | CASSEREQETQYF | TGTGCCAGCAGTGAACGGGAGCAAGAGACCCAGTACTTC
TRBJ2-7 | TRBV11-3 | many | . | CASSLDDNFDEQYF | TGTGCCAGCAGCTTAGATGATAACTTCGACGAGCAGTACTTC
TRBJ1-1 | TRBV6-1 | . | TRBD1 | CASHPGTVANTEAFF | TGTGCCAGCCATCCCGGGACAGTGGCTAACACTGAAGCTTTCTTT
TRBJ2-3 | TRBV7-2 | medium-sized | TRBD2 | CASSLGGLAGDAQYF | TGTGCCAGCAGCTTAGGGGGGCTAGCGGGAGACGCGCAGTATTTT
TRBJ2-7 | TRBV7-6 | . | TRBD1 | CASSLAGQATYEQYF | TGTGCCAGCAGCTTAGCGGGACAGGCGACCTACGAGCAGTACTTC
TRBJ2-1 | TRBV12-3/TRBV12-4 | many | TRBD1 | CASSPQGTAYEQFF | TGTGCCAGCAGCCCCCAAGGGACAGCCTACGAGCAGTTCTTC
TRBJ2-7 | TRBV27 | few | . | CASSLGRSYEQYF | TGTGCCAGCAGCCTGGGACGTTCCTACGAGCAGTACTTC
TRBJ2-1 | TRBV6-1 | few | . | CASSELGSGSYNEQFF | TGTGCCAGCAGTGAGTTGGGAAGCGGGTCCTACAATGAGCAGTTCTTC
TRBJ2-7 | TRBV6-1 | . | TRBD2 | CASSLSGGLSDEQYF | TGTGCCAGCAGCCTTAGCGGGGGCCTATCCGACGAGCAGTACTTC
TRBJ1-1 | TRBV6-5 | . | TRBD1 | CASSSGQGNTEAFF | TGTGCCAGCAGTTCGGGACAGGGGAACACTGAAGCTTTCTTT
TRBJ2-1 | TRBV7-8 | medium-sized | . | CASSLRFGPRYEQFF | TGTGCCAGCAGCTTAAGGTTCGGGCCTCGCTACGAGCAGTTCTTC